One sample yielded the 30 T cell receptor beta chains listed below, sequenced in a study of blood T cell repertoires in COVID-19. Repertoires were generated with immunoSEQ multiplex PCR, while TCRdb's copy carries only in-frame clones and drops some. This table has roughly 700,000 clones, just under 90% appearing once. The specimen sequenced was peripheral blood. These receptors all stem from a woman in her late teens or twenties with acute or convalescent COVID-19.

V gene TRBV27 combines with J gene TRBJ1-1; 9 bases match TRBD1. The CDR3 runs 13 residues. CDR1 is MNHEY, CDR2 SMNVEV, per germline (reference sequence). Trimming at V came to 2 bases and at J to 9 bases, leaving 4 bases not matched to a gene. CDR3: CASSLGDRVKAFF. CDR3 DNA: TGTGCCAGCAGTTTAGGGGACAGGGTTAAAGCTTTCTTT.

The chain joins TRBV25-1 to TRBJ1-2; weak D call: TRBD1 (5 bases). In germline, CDR1 is MGHDK, CDR2 SYGVNS. CDR3 size: 15 residues. V was pared by 1 base and J by 3 bases, with 12 bases between. This CDR3 reads CASSESEGAHYGYTF. CDR3 nucleotides: TGTGCCAGCAGTGAATCTGAAGGGGCCCACTATGGCTACACCTTC.

About this clone: At the DNA level, this CDR3 is encoded by other sequences in the same sample as well. This chain uses TRBV30 with TRBJ1-6; 7 positions agree with TRBD1. The CDR3 has 12 amino acids. V dropped 3 bases and J dropped 9; count of bases not matched to a gene: 2. Germline V gene sequence: CDR1 GTSNPN, CDR2 SVGIG (reference sequence). CDR3 in DNA: TGTGCCTGGAGCGCAGGGGGTTCACCCCTCCACTTT. This encodes CAWSAGGSPLHF. The variable domain in full, with the rest retrieved from reference TRBV30 and TRBJ1-6, is SQTIHQWPATLVQPVGSPLSLECTVEGTSNPNLYWYRQAAGRGLQLLFYSVGIGQISSEVPQNLSASRPQDRQFILSSKKLLLSDSGFYLCAWSAGGSPLHFGNGTRLTVT.

The chain recombines TRBV9 with TRBJ2-7, with D possibly TRBD2 on 5 matching bases. Germline lookup yields CDR1 SGDLS and CDR2 YYNGEE. Trimming removed 3 bases from V and 7 bases from J, with 14 bases in between. The CDR3 contains 13 residues. CDR3 residues: CASSELGYGEQYF. The CDR3 DNA sequence: TGTGCCAGCAGCGAACTAGGGTACGGAGAGCAGTACTTC.

J is TRBJ2-1 and V is TRBV30; D is possibly TRBD1 (7 bases). V shed 2 bases and J shed 1 base, with 12 bases lying between them. CDR3 length: 15 residues. The V gene's germline CDR1 is GTSNPN and CDR2 SVGIG (reference sequence). CDR3 sequence (DNA): TGTGCCTGGAGTCCCCCAGGGGGGTCCTACAATGAGCAGTTCTTC. Residues: CAWSPPGGSYNEQFF.

The table lists this clone with a count of one. This chain links TRBV4-3 with TRBJ2-1; D gene ambiguous. CDR3 size: 18 residues. CDR1 LGHNA and CDR2 YSLEER come from the germline V gene. Trimming took off 0 bases at V and 0 bases at J, with 15 bases between the two ends. The CDR3 DNA sequence: TGCGCCAGCAGCCAAGATGCCTCAGGATCAAGCTCCTACAATGAGCAGTTCTTC. It translates to CASSQDASGSSSYNEQFF.

The CDR3 loop reads CASSSGQTLWGYTF. CDR3 nucleotide sequence: TGTGCCAGCAGCTCCGGACAGACCCTCTGGGGCTACACCTTC. This chain links TRBV7-9 with TRBJ1-2; D might be TRBD1 (6 bases). In germline, CDR1 is SEHNR, CDR2 FQNEAQ (reference sequence). V was pared by 4 bases and J by 8 bases, with 17 bases between. The CDR3 runs to 14 residues.

This clone appeared a few times. This CDR3 is CASSLTQTGPTEAFF. The CDR3 nucleotides are TGTGCCAGCAGCCTAACCCAGACAGGGCCGACTGAAGCTTTCTTT. The rearrangement joins TRBV5-4 to TRBJ1-1, with 7 bases that match TRBD1. Per the germline V gene, CDR1 is SGHNT and CDR2 is YYREEE (reference sequence). The CDR3 contains 15 residues. V gave up 4 bases and J gave up 5 bases; unmatched junction bases: 11. Together with reference TRBV5-4 and TRBJ1-1, the CDR3 gives the full variable domain: ETGVTQSPTHLIKTRGQQVTLRCSSQSGHNTVSWYQQALGQGPQFIFQYYREEENGRGNFPPRFSGLQFPNYSSELNVNALELDDSALYLCASSLTQTGPTEAFFGQGTRLTVV.

The CDR3 sequence is CASGLPGIPAKGTEAFF. CDR3 nucleotide sequence: TGTGCTAGTGGTTTGCCGGGGATCCCCGCAAAGGGCACTGAAGCTTTCTTT. This chain connects TRBV12-5 to TRBJ1-1; D is undetermined. Between the trimmed V and J ends, which lost 2 bases and 4 bases, there was a span of 20 bases. This CDR3 contains 17 residues. In germline, CDR1 is LGHNT, CDR2 FRNRAP. Variable domain in full (rest from reference TRBV12-5 and TRBJ1-1): DARVTQTPRHKVTEMGQEVTMRCQPILGHNTVFWYRQTMMQGLELLAYFRNRAPLDDSGMPKDRFSAEMPDATLATLKIQPSEPRDSAVYFCASGLPGIPAKGTEAFFGQGTRLTVV.

The rearrangement joins TRBV21-1 to TRBJ1-1; the listed D gene, TRBD1, was not tested against the DNA. TRBV21-1 is a listed pseudogene. The length of the CDR3 is 15 residues. The CDR3 protein is CASSLPWGCLIVAFF. The CDR3 DNA reads as TGTGCCAGCAGCCTACCATGGGGCTGTTTAATTGTAGCTTTCTTT.

The chain couples TRBV6-5 to TRBJ1-2; TRBD1 aligns across 9 bases. Germline V gives CDR1 MNHEY, CDR2 SVGAGI. V was pared by 4 bases and J by 8 bases, with 2 bases of the junction left unmatched. The CDR3 has 12 amino acids. The CDR3 DNA follows: TGTGCCAGCAGTTCGACAGGGGGAGGCTACACCTTC. This translates into CASSSTGGGYTF.

V usage is TRBV4-3 and J usage is TRBJ2-3, with 8 bases identical to TRBD2. This CDR3 is built from 15 residues. With V trimmed by 0 bases and J by 4 bases, 3 bases remained unmatched. Germline V gene data show CDR1 as LGHNA and CDR2 as YSLEER. The CDR3, as DNA: TGCGCCAGCAGCCAAGATCGGGGGGGCCCAGATACGCAGTATTTT. Translated: CASSQDRGGPDTQYF.

Here the CDR3 reads CASSMWGGVYTF. The CDR3 DNA reads TGTGCCAGTAGTATGTGGGGGGGAGTCTACACCTTC. The chain uses TRBV19 and TRBJ1-2; a possible D gene is TRBD1 (5 bases). Per germline, CDR1 LNHDA and CDR2 SQIVND (reference sequence). The CDR3 extends over 12 amino acids. With 3 bases removed from V and 10 bases from J, the gap between germline ends came to 12 bases.

In DNA form, the CDR3 reads TGTGCCAGCAGTTTCGGGGAGGGTGTGTCACCCCTCCACTTT. It yields the protein CASSFGEGVSPLHF. This chain uses TRBV27 with TRBJ1-6; D gene unclear. V lost 3 bases, J lost 10 bases, and 13 bases lay in between. In germline, CDR1 is MNHEY, CDR2 SMNVEV (reference sequence). The CDR3 runs to 14 residues.

The CDR3 loop is CASSSTSGGANEQFF. The CDR3, as DNA: TGTGCCAGCAGCTCTACTAGCGGGGGGGCGAATGAGCAGTTCTTC. The rearrangement joins TRBV6-2 or TRBV6-3 to TRBJ2-1; 13 positions agree with TRBD2. V shed 6 bases and J 7 bases; nucleotides not matched to a gene: 6. CDR1 and CDR2 from the germline V gene are MNHEY and SVGEGT. CDR3 length equals 15 residues.

V and J are TRBV5-6 and TRBJ1-1; a possible D gene is TRBD1 (6 bases). Trimming left V 1 base short and J 0 bases short, with 16 bases between. CDR1 is SGHDT and CDR2 is YYEEEE in the germline V gene. The CDR3 has 17 amino acids. The CDR3 DNA reads as TGTGCCAGCAGCTTGCGGCGGACAGACCATATGAACACTGAAGCTTTCTTT. Protein sequence: CASSLRRTDHMNTEAFF.

The chain couples TRBV19 to TRBJ2-7; possibly TRBD1 for D (6 bases). Trimming left V 8 bases short and J 2 bases short, with 19 bases between. Germline V gene data show CDR1 as LNHDA and CDR2 as SQIVND (reference sequence). CDR3 size: 15 residues. As DNA, the CDR3 is TGTGCCAGTGGAATACAGACAGGTACCCCCTACGAGCAGTACTTC. It codes for CASGIQTGTPYEQYF.

In this sample, this clone turned up once. The chain is built from TRBV14 and TRBJ2-1; maybe TRBD1 (5 bases). V gave up 4 bases and J gave up 2 bases, with 15 bases separating them. CDR3 length: 16 amino acids. Germline V CDR1 and CDR2: SGHDN, FVKESK. CDR3 residues: CASSPLRKTAYNEQFF. The CDR3 coding sequence is TGTGCCAGCAGCCCCCTGAGAAAGACAGCCTACAATGAGCAGTTCTTC.

This rearrangement joins TRBV29-1 to TRBJ1-4, with 7 bases aligning to TRBD1. The CDR3 length is 13 residues. V lost 8 bases, J lost 7 bases, and 10 bases stayed unmatched. Germline V CDR1 and CDR2: SQVTM, ANQGSEA. The CDR3 nucleotides read TGCAGCACCGACGGACAGGCGGGTGAAAAACTGTTTTTT. It specifies CSTDGQAGEKLFF.

The rearrangement joins TRBV4-1 to TRBJ2-5, with D possibly TRBD1 on 6 matching bases. The CDR3 totals 15 residues. Germline V gene data show CDR1 as MGHRA and CDR2 as YSYEKL. Trimming took off 1 base at V and 5 bases at J, with 14 bases between the two ends. CDR3 residues: CASSQGDRPWETQYF. CDR3 DNA sequence: TGCGCCAGCAGCCAAGGAGACAGGCCTTGGGAGACCCAGTACTTC.

For this clone: This same CDR3 is encoded by further DNA sequences in the sample. This chain links TRBV6-5 with TRBJ1-2, with TRBD1 matching 7 bases. The CDR3 sequence is 13 residues long. Germline V gene data show CDR1 as MNHEY and CDR2 as SVGAGI. Germline trimming cut 4 bases from V and 5 bases from J; bases unmatched to any gene: 4. In DNA form, the CDR3 reads TGTGCCAGCAGTTCCGGGACAGTGTATGGCTACACCTTC. Translation gives CASSSGTVYGYTF.

The chain combines TRBV5-8 with TRBJ2-7; 11 nucleotides line up with TRBD2. Germline V gene sequence: CDR1 SGHTS, CDR2 YDEGEE. The junction had 11 bases not matched to a gene; V was cut back by 4 bases and J by 2 bases. This CDR3 is 17 amino acids long. Here the CDR3 reads CASSRVDLSGGAYEQYF. As DNA, the CDR3 is TGTGCCAGCAGCCGGGTGGACCTTAGCGGGGGGGCCTACGAGCAGTACTTC.

The J gene is TRBJ2-5, the V gene TRBV24-1; 12 nucleotides agree with TRBD2. CDR3 length: 15 amino acids. V lost 4 bases and J lost 9; bases outside the gene matches: 8. Germline CDR1 is KGHDR and CDR2 is SFDVKD. The CDR3 region has the DNA TGTGCCACCAGTGACGGACTAGCGGGGCCCGGGGCCCAGTACTTC. Its translation: CATSDGLAGPGAQYF.

The gene calls are TRBV4-3 and TRBJ2-3; possibly TRBD2 for D (5 bases). The length of the CDR3 is 16 residues. V gave up 4 bases and J gave up 0 bases, with 14 bases separating them. In germline, CDR1 is LGHNA, CDR2 YSLEER. The CDR3 loop is CASSRDYRASTDTQYF. The CDR3 DNA reads as TGCGCCAGCAGCCGTGACTATCGGGCTAGCACAGATACGCAGTATTTT.

The gene calls are TRBV6-1 and TRBJ2-5; a weak D match, TRBD1 (6 bases). The germline V gene encodes CDR1 MNHNS and CDR2 SASEGT. Trimming removed 0 bases at V and 4 bases at J, with 12 bases between. This CDR3 region has 15 residues. This CDR3 reads CASSEAVGGGETQYF. CDR3 nucleotide sequence: TGTGCCAGCAGTGAAGCGGTTGGGGGCGGAGAGACCCAGTACTTC.

This CDR3 is CAWSVGGAHRANYGYTF. In DNA form, the CDR3 reads TGTGCCTGGAGTGTAGGAGGGGCTCATCGCGCTAACTATGGCTACACCTTC. V and J are TRBV30 and TRBJ1-2, with a tentative D call TRBD1 (5 bases). CDR3 length: 17 residues. Germline-derived CDR1 and CDR2 are GTSNPN and SVGIG (reference sequence). Deletions cut 0 bases from V and 0 bases from J, with 17 bases between.

This chain connects TRBV7-2 to TRBJ1-1; 7 bases line up with TRBD1. The CDR3 totals 15 residues. CDR1 and CDR2 from the germline V gene are SGHTA and FQGNSA. The trim removed 4 bases at V and 4 bases at J, leaving 9 bases unmatched. As DNA, the CDR3 is TGTGCCAGCAGCTACCTAAGACAGGGAGGCACTGAAGCTTTCTTT. Its translation is CASSYLRQGGTEAFF. The variable domain in full, with the rest retrieved from reference TRBV7-2 and TRBJ1-1, is GAGVSQSPSNKVTEKGKDVELRCDPISGHTALYWYRQSLGQGLEFLIYFQGNSAPDKSGLPSDRFSAERTGGSVSTLTIQRTQQEDSAVYLCASSYLRQGGTEAFFGQGTRLTVV.

V is TRBV5-1 and J is TRBJ2-1; D call uncertain. Germline V gene data show CDR1 as SGHRS and CDR2 as YFSETQ. Between the trimmed V and J ends, which lost 0 bases and 8 bases, there was a span of 6 bases. The CDR3 spans 12 residues. The CDR3 spells CASSLEADEQFF. The CDR3 bases are TGCGCCAGCAGCTTGGAGGCGGATGAGCAGTTCTTC.

This clone is a singleton in its sample. This sequence joins TRBV5-1 and TRBJ1-6, with 9 nucleotides matching TRBD1. With V trimmed by 4 bases and J by 9 bases, 11 bases remained unmatched. Germline loops: CDR1 SGHRS, CDR2 YFSETQ. This CDR3 comprises 16 residues. CDR3: CASSPSGQGIGSPLHF. For the CDR3, the DNA is TGCGCCAGCAGCCCCTCGGGACAGGGCATCGGTTCACCCCTCCACTTT.

Of note for this clone: The junction does not match germline at one end; this may be a read error. V usage is TRBV3-1 (or the pseudogene TRBV3-2) and J usage is TRBJ1-1; 9 positions match TRBD1. The germline gives CDR1 LGHDT, CDR2 YNNKEL (reference sequence). The CDR3 consists of 16 residues. CDR3 bases: TGTGCCAGCAGCCAGACCCCGGGGACAGGGAACACTGAAGCTTTTTTT. Its translation: CASSQTPGTGNTEAFF.